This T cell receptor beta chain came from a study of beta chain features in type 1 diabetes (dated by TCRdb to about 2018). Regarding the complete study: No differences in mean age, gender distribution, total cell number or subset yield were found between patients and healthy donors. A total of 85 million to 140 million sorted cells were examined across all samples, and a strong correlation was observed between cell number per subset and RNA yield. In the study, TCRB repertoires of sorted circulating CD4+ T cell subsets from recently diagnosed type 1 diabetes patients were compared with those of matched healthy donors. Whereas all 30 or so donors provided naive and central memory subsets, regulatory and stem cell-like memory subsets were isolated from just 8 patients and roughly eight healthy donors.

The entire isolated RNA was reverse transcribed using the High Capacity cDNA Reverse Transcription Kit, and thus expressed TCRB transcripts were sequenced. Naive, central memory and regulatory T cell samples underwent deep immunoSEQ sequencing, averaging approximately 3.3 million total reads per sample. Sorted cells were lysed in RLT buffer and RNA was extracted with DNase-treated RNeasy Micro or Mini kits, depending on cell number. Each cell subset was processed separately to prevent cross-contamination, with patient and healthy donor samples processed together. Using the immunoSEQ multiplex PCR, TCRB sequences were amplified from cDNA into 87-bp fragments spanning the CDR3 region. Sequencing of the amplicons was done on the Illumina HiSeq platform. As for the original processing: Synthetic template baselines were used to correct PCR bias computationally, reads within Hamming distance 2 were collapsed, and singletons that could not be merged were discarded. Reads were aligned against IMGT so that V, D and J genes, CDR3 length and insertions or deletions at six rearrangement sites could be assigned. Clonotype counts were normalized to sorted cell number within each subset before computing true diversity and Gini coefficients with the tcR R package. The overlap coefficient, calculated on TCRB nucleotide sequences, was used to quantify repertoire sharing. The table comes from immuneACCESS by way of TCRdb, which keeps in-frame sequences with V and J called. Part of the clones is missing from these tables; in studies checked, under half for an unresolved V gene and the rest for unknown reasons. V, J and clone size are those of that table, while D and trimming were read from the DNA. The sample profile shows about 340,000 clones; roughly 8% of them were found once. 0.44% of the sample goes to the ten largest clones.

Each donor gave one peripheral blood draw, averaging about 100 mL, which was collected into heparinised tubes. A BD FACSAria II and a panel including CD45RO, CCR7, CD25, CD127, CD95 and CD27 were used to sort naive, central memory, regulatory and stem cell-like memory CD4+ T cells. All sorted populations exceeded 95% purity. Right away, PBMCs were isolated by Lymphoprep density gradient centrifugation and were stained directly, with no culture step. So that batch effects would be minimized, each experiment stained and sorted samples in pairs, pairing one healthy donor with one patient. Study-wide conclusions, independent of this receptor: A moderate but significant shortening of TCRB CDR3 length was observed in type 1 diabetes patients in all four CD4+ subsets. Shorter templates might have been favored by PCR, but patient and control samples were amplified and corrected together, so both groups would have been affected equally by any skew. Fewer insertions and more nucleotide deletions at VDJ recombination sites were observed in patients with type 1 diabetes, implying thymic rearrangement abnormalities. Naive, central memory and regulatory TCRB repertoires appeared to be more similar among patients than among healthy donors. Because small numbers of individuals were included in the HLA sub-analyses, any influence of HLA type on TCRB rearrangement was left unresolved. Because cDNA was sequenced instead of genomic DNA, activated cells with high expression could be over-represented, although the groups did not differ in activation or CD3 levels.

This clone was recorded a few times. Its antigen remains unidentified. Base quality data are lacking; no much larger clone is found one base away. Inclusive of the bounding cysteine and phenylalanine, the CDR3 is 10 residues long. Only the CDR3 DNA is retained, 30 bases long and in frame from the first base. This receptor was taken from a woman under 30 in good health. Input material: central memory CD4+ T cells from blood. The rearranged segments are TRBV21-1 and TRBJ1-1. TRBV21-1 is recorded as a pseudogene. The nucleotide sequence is TGTGCCAGCAGCAAAGAGGCGACTTTCTTT. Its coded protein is CASSKEATFF.